These 2 T cell receptor beta chains originate from one sample sequenced in a study of T cell responses to AZD1222 COVID-19 vaccine. Clones were read by immunoSEQ multiplex PCR, and TCRdb kept only the in-frame ones, dropping some. This table holds 120,000 or so clones, 70% to 85% found once. The sample in question was peripheral blood, obtained 28 days after the second AZD1222 dose. The receptors were gathered from an adult who received the AZD1222 COVID-19 vaccine.

The CDR3 sequence is CASSLGVEQFF. CDR3 in DNA: TGTGCCAGCAGCTTAGGCGTTGAGCAGTTCTTC. The chain links TRBV7-3 to TRBJ2-1; no clear D. Germline V CDR1 and CDR2: SGHTA, FQGTGA. Deletions cut 2 bases from V and 9 bases from J, with 5 bases between. The CDR3 extends over 11 amino acids.

The chain uses TRBV11-2 and TRBJ2-5; 9 bases are a match to TRBD1. CDR1 and CDR2 from the germline V gene are SGHAT and FQNNGV. The CDR3 consists of 16 residues. After removal of 5 bases from V and 5 bases from J, the junction contained 12 bases not matched to a gene. In nucleotides, the CDR3 is TGTGCCAGCAGCCCCGGGACAGGGAGGATTTCGGAGACCCAGTACTTC. Translating it yields CASSPGTGRISETQYF. Filled out from reference TRBV11-2 and TRBJ2-5, the complete variable domain reads EAGVAQSPRYKIIEKRQSVAFWCNPISGHATLYWYQQILGQGPKLLIQFQNNGVVDDSQLPKDRFSAERLKGVDSTLKIQPAKLEDSAVYLCASSPGTGRISETQYFGPGTRLLVL.